This T cell receptor beta chain appears in the sequencing data of a study of CD8+ T cells in alopecia areata. General observations from the study: Clonality in lesional scalp, especially alopecia totalis/universalis, exceeded that of normal scalp. Sharing of TCRs across patients appeared less clear than in mice, possibly for HLA-related reasons.

The study team obtained lesional scalp punch biopsies and peripheral blood from alopecia areata patients. cDNA reverse transcribed from extracted RNA served as the sequencing template. This table comes from immunoSEQ multiplex PCR, and its TCRdb copy is limited to in-frame clones, with some not included. The sample lists approximately 82,000 clones, roughly 51% occurring once. Looked up from germline, CDR1 is SGHAT and CDR2 is FQNNGV. Trimming stripped 1 base from V and 7 bases from J, with 4 bases between. The CDR3 runs to 11 residues. Note on this clone: Its specificity is unknown. The same CDR3 can be traced to other DNA sequences in this sample.

Source material: NKG2D-high CD8+ T cells sorted from blood. This TCR derives from a human donor with alopecia areata. This chain connects TRBV11-2 to TRBJ1-1, with unresolved D. CDR3 amino acids: CASSLGSEAFF. CDR3 sequence (DNA): TGTGCCAGCAGCTTAGGCAGTGAAGCTTTCTTT. Combining the CDR3 with reference TRBV11-2 and TRBJ1-1 gives the whole variable domain EAGVAQSPRYKIIEKRQSVAFWCNPISGHATLYWYQQILGQGPKLLIQFQNNGVVDDSQLPKDRFSAERLKGVDSTLKIQPAKLEDSAVYLCASSLGSEAFFGQGTRLTVV.